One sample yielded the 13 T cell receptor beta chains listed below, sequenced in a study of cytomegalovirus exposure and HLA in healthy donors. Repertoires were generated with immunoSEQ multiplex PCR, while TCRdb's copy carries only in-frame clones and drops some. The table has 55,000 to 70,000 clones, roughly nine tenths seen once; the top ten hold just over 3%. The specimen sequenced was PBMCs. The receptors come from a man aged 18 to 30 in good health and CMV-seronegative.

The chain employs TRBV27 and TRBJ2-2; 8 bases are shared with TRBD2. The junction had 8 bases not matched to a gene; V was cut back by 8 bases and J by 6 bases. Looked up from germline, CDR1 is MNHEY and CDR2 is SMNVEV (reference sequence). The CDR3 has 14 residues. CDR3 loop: CASASGGWAGELFF. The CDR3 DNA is TGTGCCAGCGCTTCGGGGGGGTGGGCCGGGGAGCTGTTTTTT.

In DNA, the CDR3 is TGCGCCAGCAGCAAAGGACCACAGGGCGGGAATGAAAAACTGTTTTTT. This sequence encodes CASSKGPQGGNEKLFF. The V and J genes are TRBV4-1 and TRBJ1-4; TRBD1 is a possible D gene (6 bases). This CDR3 is built from 16 residues. CDR1 and CDR2 from the germline V gene are MGHRA and YSYEKL. V was pared by 5 bases and J by 5 bases, with 18 bases between.

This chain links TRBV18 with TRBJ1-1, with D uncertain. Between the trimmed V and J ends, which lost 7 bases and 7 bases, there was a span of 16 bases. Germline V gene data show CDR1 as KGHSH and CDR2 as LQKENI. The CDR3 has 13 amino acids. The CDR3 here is CASFPRRTNEAFF. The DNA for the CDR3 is TGTGCCAGCTTCCCAAGGAGGACTAATGAAGCTTTCTTT.

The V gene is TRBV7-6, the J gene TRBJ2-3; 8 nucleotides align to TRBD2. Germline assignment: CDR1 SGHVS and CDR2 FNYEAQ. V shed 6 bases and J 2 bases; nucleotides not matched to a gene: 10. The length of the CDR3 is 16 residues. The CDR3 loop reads CASSPPGGVATDTQYF. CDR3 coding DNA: TGTGCCAGCAGTCCCCCGGGAGGGGTCGCCACAGATACGCAGTATTTT.

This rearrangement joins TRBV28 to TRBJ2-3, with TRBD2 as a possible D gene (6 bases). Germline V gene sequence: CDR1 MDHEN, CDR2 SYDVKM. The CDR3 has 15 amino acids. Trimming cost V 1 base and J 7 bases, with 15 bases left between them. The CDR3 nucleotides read TGTGCCAGCAGTTTATTTTTCGGGAGTGTAAATACGCAGTATTTT. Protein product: CASSLFFGSVNTQYF.

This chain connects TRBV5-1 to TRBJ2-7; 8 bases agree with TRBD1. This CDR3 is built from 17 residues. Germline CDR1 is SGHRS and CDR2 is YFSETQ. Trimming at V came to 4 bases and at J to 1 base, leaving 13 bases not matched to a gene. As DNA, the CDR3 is TGCGCCAGCAGCCCGACGCTGGACAGGGCTGGATCCTACGAGCAGTACTTC. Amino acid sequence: CASSPTLDRAGSYEQYF.

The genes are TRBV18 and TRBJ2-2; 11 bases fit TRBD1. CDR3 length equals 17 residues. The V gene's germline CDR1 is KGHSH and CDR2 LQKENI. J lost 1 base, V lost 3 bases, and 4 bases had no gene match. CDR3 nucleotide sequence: TGTGCCAGCTCACCGCGGGACAGGGGGTTGAACACCGGGGAGCTGTTTTTT. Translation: CASSPRDRGLNTGELFF.

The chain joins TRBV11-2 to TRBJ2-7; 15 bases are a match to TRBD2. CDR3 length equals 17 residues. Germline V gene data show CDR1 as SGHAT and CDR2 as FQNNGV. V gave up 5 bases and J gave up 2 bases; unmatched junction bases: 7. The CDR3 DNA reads TGTGCCAGCAGCCGCGCCGGGACTAGCGGGAGGACCTACGAGCAGTACTTC. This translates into CASSRAGTSGRTYEQYF.

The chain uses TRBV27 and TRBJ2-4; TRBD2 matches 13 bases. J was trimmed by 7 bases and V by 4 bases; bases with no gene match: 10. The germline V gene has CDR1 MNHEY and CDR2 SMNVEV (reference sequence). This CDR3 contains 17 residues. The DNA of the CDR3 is TGTGCCAGCAGTTCACTACTAGCGGGAGGGGTGGGGAACATTCAGTACTTC. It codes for CASSSLLAGGVGNIQYF.

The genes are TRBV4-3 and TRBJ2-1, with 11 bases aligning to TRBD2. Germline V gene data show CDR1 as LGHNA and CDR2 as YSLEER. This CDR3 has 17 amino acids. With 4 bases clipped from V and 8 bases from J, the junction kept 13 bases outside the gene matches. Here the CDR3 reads CASSPRIGTSGTYEQFF. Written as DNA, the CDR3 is TGCGCCAGCAGCCCAAGAATCGGGACTAGCGGTACCTATGAGCAGTTCTTC.

The CDR3 spells CASSPRDGNQPQHF. The CDR3 DNA reads TGTGCCAGCAGCCCCAGGGATGGCAATCAGCCCCAGCATTTT. The V gene is TRBV6-4, the J gene TRBJ1-5, with D perhaps TRBD1 (5 bases). This CDR3 comprises 14 residues. V gave up 6 bases and J gave up 2 bases, with 11 bases separating them. Germline values: CDR1 MRHNA, CDR2 SNTAGT.

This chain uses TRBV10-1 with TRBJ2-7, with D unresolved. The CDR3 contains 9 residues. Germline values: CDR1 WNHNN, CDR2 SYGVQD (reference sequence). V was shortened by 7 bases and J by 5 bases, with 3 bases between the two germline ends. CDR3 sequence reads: CASTDEQYF. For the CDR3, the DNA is TGCGCCAGCACAGACGAGCAGTACTTC.

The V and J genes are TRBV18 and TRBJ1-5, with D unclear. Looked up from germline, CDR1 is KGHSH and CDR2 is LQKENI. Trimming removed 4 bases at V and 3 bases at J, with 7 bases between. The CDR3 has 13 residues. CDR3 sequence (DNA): TGTGCCAGCTCACTCCACTTCAATCAGCCCCAGCATTTT. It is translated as CASSLHFNQPQHF.